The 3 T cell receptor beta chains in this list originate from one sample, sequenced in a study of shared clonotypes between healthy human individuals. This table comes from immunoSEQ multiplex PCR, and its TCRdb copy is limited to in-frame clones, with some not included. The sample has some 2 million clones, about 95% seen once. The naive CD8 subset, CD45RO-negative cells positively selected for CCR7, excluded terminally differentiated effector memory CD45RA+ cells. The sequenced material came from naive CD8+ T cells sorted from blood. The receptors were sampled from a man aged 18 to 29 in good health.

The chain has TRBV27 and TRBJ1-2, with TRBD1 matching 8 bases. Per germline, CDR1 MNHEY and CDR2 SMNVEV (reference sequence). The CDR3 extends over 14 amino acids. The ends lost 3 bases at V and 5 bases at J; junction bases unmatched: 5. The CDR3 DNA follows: TGTGCCAGCAGTTTCACCGGGACAGGTTATGGCTACACCTTC. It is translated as CASSFTGTGYGYTF.

The CDR3 is CASSNRGVRVEAFF. The CDR3 bases are TGTGCCAGCAGTAACAGGGGAGTACGCGTTGAAGCTTTCTTT. This chain uses TRBV2 with TRBJ1-1, with 7 bases lining up with TRBD1. The CDR3 extends over 14 amino acids. CDR1 SNHLY and CDR2 FYNNEI come from the germline V gene. J lost 7 bases, V lost 5 bases, and 10 bases had no gene match.

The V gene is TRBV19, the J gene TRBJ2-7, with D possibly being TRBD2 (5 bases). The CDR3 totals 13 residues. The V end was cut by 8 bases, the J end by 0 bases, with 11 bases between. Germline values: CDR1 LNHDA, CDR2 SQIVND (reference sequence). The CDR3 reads CASLGDNSYEQYF. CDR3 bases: TGTGCCAGTTTGGGAGACAACTCCTACGAGCAGTACTTC.